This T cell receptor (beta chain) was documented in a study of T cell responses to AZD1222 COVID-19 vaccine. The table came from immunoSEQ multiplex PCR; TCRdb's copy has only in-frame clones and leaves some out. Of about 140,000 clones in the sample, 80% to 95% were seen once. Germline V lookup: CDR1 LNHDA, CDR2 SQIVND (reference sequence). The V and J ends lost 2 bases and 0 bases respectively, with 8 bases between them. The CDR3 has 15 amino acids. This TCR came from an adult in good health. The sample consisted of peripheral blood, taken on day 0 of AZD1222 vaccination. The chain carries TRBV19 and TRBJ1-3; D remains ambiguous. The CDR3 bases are TGTGCCAGTAGTATACGGCGGGACTCTGGAAACACCATATATTTT. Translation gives CASSIRRDSGNTIYF.